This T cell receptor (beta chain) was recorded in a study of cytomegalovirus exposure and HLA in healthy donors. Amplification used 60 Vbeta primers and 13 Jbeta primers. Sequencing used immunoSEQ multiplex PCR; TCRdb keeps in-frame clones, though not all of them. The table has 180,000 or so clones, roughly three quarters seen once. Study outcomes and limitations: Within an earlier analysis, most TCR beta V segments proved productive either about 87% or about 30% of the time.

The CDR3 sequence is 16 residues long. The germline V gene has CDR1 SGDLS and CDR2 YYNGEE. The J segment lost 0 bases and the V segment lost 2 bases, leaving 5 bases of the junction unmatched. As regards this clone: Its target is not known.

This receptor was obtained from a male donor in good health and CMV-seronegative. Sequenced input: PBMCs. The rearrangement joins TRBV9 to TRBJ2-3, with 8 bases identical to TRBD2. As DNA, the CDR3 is TGTGCCAGCAGCGTCGGACTAGCCGCAAGCACAGATACGCAGTATTTT. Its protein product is CASSVGLAASTDTQYF. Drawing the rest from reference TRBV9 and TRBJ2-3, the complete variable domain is DSGVTQTPKHLITATGQRVTLRCSPRSGDLSVYWYQQSLDQGLQFLIQYYNGEERAKGNILERFSAQQFPDLHSELNLSSLELGDSALYFCASSVGLAASTDTQYFGPGTRLTVL.